This TCR beta chain appears in the sequencing data of a study of T cell responses to AZD1222 COVID-19 vaccine. As regards this clone: Its antigen remains unidentified.

Repertoires were generated with immunoSEQ multiplex PCR, while TCRdb's copy carries only in-frame clones and drops some. Here the sample spans 90,000 to 100,000 clones, more than 75% being singletons. In germline, CDR1 is SQVTM, CDR2 ANQGSEA. Trimming left V 8 bases short and J 3 bases short, with 13 bases between. The CDR3 length is 12 residues. Study-wide findings and caveats: Spike-specific TCR depth and breadth grew after two AZD1222 doses. Only 5 or 6 people who got AZD1222 tested seropositive at baseline. Samples come after the peak T cell response, not at day 14. The donors showed a predominance of white British ancestry and of females, with possible underestimation of clonal diversity.

The receptor comes from an adult who received the AZD1222 COVID-19 vaccine. This material consisted of peripheral blood, taken 28 days after the second AZD1222 dose. The chain recombines TRBV29-1 with TRBJ1-1; D remains unclear. CDR3: CSTSPSDTEAFF. The CDR3 nucleotides read TGCAGCACTAGCCCCTCTGACACTGAAGCTTTCTTT.